This T cell receptor (beta chain) was profiled in a study of spatial heterogeneity in lung cancer. Study-level information: A unique TCR and UMI combination showed up more than ten times in raw reads, on average.

Time point noted: sample taken at primary tumor resection. Researchers sequenced whole RNA taken from tumor, nontumor lung or frozen PBMC without sorting. V was shortened by 7 bases and J by 2 bases, with 18 bases between the two germline ends. In germline, CDR1 is MDHEN, CDR2 SYDVKM. CDR3 length equals 16 residues. TCRdb ran MiXCR on the 5' RACE reads and lists one entry per CDR3 protein. This repertoire shows about 4,000 distinct CDR3 sequences, around 18% found once; its top ten account for approximately 78%. This TCR was sampled from a male donor with early-stage non-small cell lung cancer. The chain couples TRBV28 to TRBJ2-1; D tentatively reads TRBD1 or TRBD2 (5 bases each). Sequences were derived from PBMCs, sampled at surgery. Here the CDR3 reads CASTSIHGGPYNEQFF. The CDR3 region has the DNA TGTGCCAGCACCTCCATCCATGGGGGTCCCTACAATGAGCAGTTCTTC.